This T cell receptor (beta chain) was identified in a study of T cell responses to AZD1222 COVID-19 vaccine. Notes on the study in general: There were vaccine-associated CD4 TCRs across spike, dominant at 160-218 and 743-854. Elevations in Spike-specific TCR breadth and depth followed administration of two AZD1222 doses. Of the AZD1222 recipients, only six or seven were seropositive at baseline.

A word on this clone: Its target is not known.

The repertoire was sequenced with immunoSEQ multiplex PCR; TCRdb's copy has only in-frame clones and lacks some. The sample has 140,000 or so clones, just over 90% seen once; the top ten hold less than 2%. There are 15 residues in the CDR3. Trimming removed 2 bases from V and 5 bases from J, with 15 bases in between. Germline assignment: CDR1 MGHDK and CDR2 SYGVNS. The J gene is TRBJ1-2, the V gene TRBV25-1, with unresolved D. This material consisted of peripheral blood, taken 28 days after the second AZD1222 dose. The clonotype originates from an adult who received the AZD1222 COVID-19 vaccine. CDR3 protein: CASSESSGRTYGYTF. The CDR3 nucleotides read TGTGCCAGCAGTGAAAGTAGTGGCAGGACTTATGGCTACACCTTC.